This T cell receptor beta chain was found in a study of identifying expanded T cells in peripheral blood. Profiled with immunoSEQ multiplex PCR; TCRdb holds only in-frame clones, not every one. This repertoire shows around 63,000 clones, around 87% found once; its top ten account for around 4.3%. A remark on this clone: The antigen is not known.

The CDR3 is made up of 13 amino acids. V was clipped by 0 bases and J by 4 bases, with 5 bases between them. From germline, CDR1 is KGHSH and CDR2 LQKENI. Overall study findings and caveats: Approximately 2-week clone count variance significantly increased as total template count grew. Over around two and four weeks, about 16 and 20 clones changed, versus roughly 1.1 between replicates.

During the collection period, no donor immune events like infections were recorded. The source is a person aged 18 to 75 in good health. Input material: blood. The chain combines TRBV18 with TRBJ2-3; no clear D. The CDR3 DNA follows: TGTGCCAGCTCACCACCGTCCGCAGATACGCAGTATTTT. It translates to CASSPPSADTQYF.